The clone carrying this T cell receptor beta chain qualifies as medium-sized. Its antigen is still unknown. This specimen comes from a study of OX40 agonist ivuxolimab in advanced cancers. The overall study: Patients received the agonistic anti-OX40 (CD134) antibody ivuxolimab. Subjects had a mean age of around 63 years, with a range of 23 to 79; roughly 80% were male. Patients with prior anti-PD-1, anti-PD-L1 or anti-CTLA-4 therapy were eligible; about 41% had some.

Germline V gene sequence: CDR1 SGHRS, CDR2 YFSETQ. With 4 bases removed from V and 1 base from J, the gap between germline ends came to 12 bases. This CDR3 is 15 amino acids long. TCRdb's copy holds only in-frame clones and misses some; the assay was immunoSEQ multiplex PCR. The sample carries around 48,000 clones, 70% to 80% recorded once. Findings and caveats of the study: The authors did not determine the antigen specificity of the expanded peripheral T cells.

Sample: CD4+ or CD8+ T cells sorted from blood, taken in a trial of the OX40 agonist ivuxolimab. The receptor's source is an adult with an advanced solid tumor such as melanoma, head and neck, liver or kidney cancer. The chain employs TRBV5-1 and TRBJ1-5; D is undetermined. CDR3 protein: CASSHGELSNQPQHF. Here the CDR3 DNA reads TGCGCCAGCAGCCACGGAGAATTGAGCAATCAGCCCCAGCATTTT.